These 9 T cell receptor beta chains were sequenced from one sample in a study of vaccination effects on CD4 cells after COVID-19. Measured with immunoSEQ multiplex PCR; TCRdb has only the in-frame clones, and not every one. The sample lists tens of thousands of clones, under 80% occurring once. At the end of 9 to 11 days of culture, CD4+ T cells were isolated. Two doses of BNT162b2 or mRNA-1273 vaccine were administered to participants. These TCRs are of unknown antigen specificity. The specimen was CD4+ T cells from PBMCs cultured without peptide, collected after COVID-19 vaccination. The receptor set was obtained from a human donor who received a COVID-19 vaccine.

V is TRBV4-1 and J is TRBJ1-6; D is uncertain. The CDR3 totals 19 residues. V lost 0 bases and J 8 bases, leaving 23 bases between the germline ends. Germline CDR1 and CDR2: MGHRA and YSYEKL. The DNA of the CDR3 is TGCGCCAGCAGCCAAGATCTGTTTGGGTTGCAGGCGACCCATTCACCCCTCCACTTT. The encoded protein is CASSQDLFGLQATHSPLHF.

CDR3 region: CASTTHGGKGGTDTQYF. The CDR3 DNA reads as TGTGCCAGCACGACGCACGGGGGGAAAGGTGGGACAGATACGCAGTATTTT. The chain combines TRBV7-3 with TRBJ2-3; 7 bases map to TRBD2. V trimming: 7 bases; J trimming: 3 bases; junction bases outside the gene matches: 16. CDR3 length equals 17 residues. Germline V gives CDR1 SGHTA, CDR2 FQGTGA.

The CDR3: CASKKLALGETQYF. The CDR3 DNA reads as TGTGCCAGCAAAAAACTAGCGTTAGGGGAGACCCAGTACTTC. This chain uses TRBV7-2 with TRBJ2-5; 7 nucleotides match TRBD2. The germline V gene has CDR1 SGHTA and CDR2 FQGNSA. J was trimmed by 5 bases and V by 7 bases; bases with no gene match: 10. The CDR3 consists of 14 residues.

This clone was detected only a few times. The rearrangement uses TRBV7-9 and TRBJ2-7, with D perhaps assigned TRBD1 or TRBD2 (5 bases each). Germline lookup yields CDR1 SEHNR and CDR2 FQNEAQ (reference sequence). Trimming stripped 1 base from V and 8 bases from J, with 9 bases between. The CDR3 is 12 residues long. CDR3 bases: TGTGCCAGCAGCTTAGGTCCGGGGCAGCAGTACGTC. It translates to CASSLGPGQQYV.

This rearrangement joins TRBV28 to TRBJ2-2, with D unclear. V was clipped by 6 bases and J by 1 base, with 9 bases between them. CDR3 size: 14 residues. The germline gives CDR1 MDHEN, CDR2 SYDVKM. In DNA form, the CDR3 reads TGTGCCAGCAGGGGTGGCGGGAACACCGGGGAGCTGTTTTTT. Translation: CASRGGGNTGELFF.

The rearrangement uses TRBV15 and TRBJ2-1; 7 bases agree with TRBD2. The J segment lost 0 bases and the V segment lost 0 bases, leaving 2 bases of the junction unmatched. The CDR3 has 16 residues. Germline CDR1 LNHNV, CDR2 YYDKDF (reference sequence). CDR3 amino acids: CATSRDRTSSYNEQFF. The CDR3, as DNA: TGTGCCACCAGCAGAGATCGGACTAGCTCCTACAATGAGCAGTTCTTC.

This chain connects TRBV5-4 to TRBJ2-1, with 7 positions matching TRBD1. The CDR3 runs 15 residues. From germline, CDR1 is SGHNT and CDR2 YYREEE (reference sequence). With V trimmed by 0 bases and J by 7 bases, 7 bases remained unmatched. This chain's CDR3 is CASSLEGARMNEQFF. The CDR3 DNA reads as TGTGCCAGCAGCTTGGAGGGGGCAAGAATGAATGAGCAGTTCTTC.

The V gene is TRBV9, the J gene TRBJ1-3; D not resolved. Trimming took off 10 bases at V and 2 bases at J, with 4 bases between the two ends. Germline-derived CDR1 and CDR2 are SGDLS and YYNGEE. This CDR3 contains 10 residues. CDR3 nucleotides: TGTGCCGCCCCTGGAAACACCATATATTTT. It translates to CAAPGNTIYF.

The rearrangement joins TRBV29-1 to TRBJ1-2, with 8 bases aligning to TRBD1. Germline CDR1 SQVTM, CDR2 ANQGSEA. This CDR3 has 12 amino acids. With V trimmed by 5 bases and J by 4 bases, 3 bases remained unmatched. The CDR3 loop reads CSVSGQGYGYTF. In DNA, the CDR3 is TGCAGCGTTTCAGGACAGGGCTATGGCTACACCTTC. The entire variable domain, with the rest obtained from reference TRBV29-1 and TRBJ1-2, is as follows: SAVISQKPSRDICQRGTSLTIQCQVDSQVTMMFWYRQQPGQSLTLIATANQGSEATYESGFVIDKFPISRPNLTFSTLTVSNMSPEDSSIYLCSVSGQGYGYTFGSGTRLTVV.